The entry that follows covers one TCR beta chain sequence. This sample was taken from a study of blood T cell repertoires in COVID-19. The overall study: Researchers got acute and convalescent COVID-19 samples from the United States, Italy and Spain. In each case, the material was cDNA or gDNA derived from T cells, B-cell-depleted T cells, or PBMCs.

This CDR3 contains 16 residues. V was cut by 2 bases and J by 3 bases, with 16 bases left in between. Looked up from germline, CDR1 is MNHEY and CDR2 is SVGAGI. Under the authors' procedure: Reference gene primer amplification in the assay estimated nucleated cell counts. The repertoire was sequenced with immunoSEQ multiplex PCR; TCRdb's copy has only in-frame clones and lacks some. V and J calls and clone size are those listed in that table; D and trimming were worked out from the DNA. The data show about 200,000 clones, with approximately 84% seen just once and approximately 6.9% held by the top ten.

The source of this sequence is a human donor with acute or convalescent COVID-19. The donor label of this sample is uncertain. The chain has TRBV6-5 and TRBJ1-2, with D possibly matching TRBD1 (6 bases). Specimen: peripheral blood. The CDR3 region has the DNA TGTGCCAGCAGTTACGCCCGAGGGGGGGGATACTATGGCTACACCTTC. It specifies CASSYARGGGYYGYTF.